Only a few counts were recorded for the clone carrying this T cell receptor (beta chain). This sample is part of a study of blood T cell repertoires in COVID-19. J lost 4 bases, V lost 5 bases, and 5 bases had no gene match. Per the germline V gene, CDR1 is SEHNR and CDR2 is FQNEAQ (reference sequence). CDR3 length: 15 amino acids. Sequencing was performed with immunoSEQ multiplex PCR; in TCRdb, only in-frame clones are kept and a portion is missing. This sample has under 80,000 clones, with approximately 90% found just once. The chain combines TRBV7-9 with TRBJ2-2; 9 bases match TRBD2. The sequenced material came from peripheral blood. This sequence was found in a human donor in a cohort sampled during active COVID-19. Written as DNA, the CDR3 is TGTGCCAGCAGCCCAGGGACTAGCCGCACCGGGGAGCTGTTTTTT. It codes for CASSPGTSRTGELFF. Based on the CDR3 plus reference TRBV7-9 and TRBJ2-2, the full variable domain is DTGVSQNPRHKITKRGQNVTFRCDPISEHNRLYWYRQTLGQGPEFLTYFQNEAQLEKSRLLSDRFSAERPKGSFSTLEIQRTEQGDSAMYLCASSPGTSRTGELFFGEGSRLTVL.